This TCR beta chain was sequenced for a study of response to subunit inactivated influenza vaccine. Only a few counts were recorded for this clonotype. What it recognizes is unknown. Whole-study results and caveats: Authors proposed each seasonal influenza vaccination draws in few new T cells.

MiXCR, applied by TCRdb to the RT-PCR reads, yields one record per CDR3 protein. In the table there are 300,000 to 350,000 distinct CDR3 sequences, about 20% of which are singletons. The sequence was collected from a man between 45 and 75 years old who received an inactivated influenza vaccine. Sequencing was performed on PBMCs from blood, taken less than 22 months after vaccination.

In DNA, the CDR3 is TGTGCCAGCAGCTACACAGGAGCCTATAGCAATCAGCCCCAGCATTTT. It encodes CASSYTGAYSNQPQHF. This sequence joins TRBV6-2 or TRBV6-3 and TRBJ1-5, with D possibly TRBD1 on 5 matching bases. In germline, CDR1 is MNHEY, CDR2 SVGEGT. The CDR3 runs to 16 residues. V was shortened by 6 bases and J by 0 bases, with 15 bases between the two germline ends.